The 19 T cell receptor beta chains presented below share a single source sample, sequenced in a study of blood T cell repertoires in COVID-19. Produced via immunoSEQ multiplex PCR; TCRdb's table is partial and in-frame only. This sample has about 310,000 clones, with around 86% found just once. Input material: peripheral blood. The receptors come from a man in his fifties or sixties with active or convalescent COVID-19.

This clone was seen a single time. The chain carries TRBV21-1 and TRBJ2-7; the listed D gene, TRBD2, was not tested against the DNA. TRBV21-1 is annotated as a pseudogene. The CDR3 totals 16 residues. Here the CDR3 reads CARGLARSRESYEQYF. CDR3 sequence (DNA): TGTGCCAGGGGACTAGCGAGGTCAAGGGAATCCTACGAGCAGTACTTC.

V is TRBV6-1 and J is TRBJ1-5, with D tentatively TRBD1 (5 bases). The CDR3 contains 16 residues. Looked up from germline, CDR1 is MNHNS and CDR2 is SASEGT. V was clipped by 3 bases and J by 6 bases, with 18 bases between them. For the CDR3, the DNA is TGTGCCAGCAGTGAGATGCTCAGGGCTACTGGTCAGCCCCAGCATTTT. This encodes CASSEMLRATGQPQHF.

CDR3 region: CASSGQATYQQYF. The CDR3 DNA sequence: TGTGCCAGTAGTGGACAGGCTACCTATCAGCAGTACTTC. The gene calls are TRBV19 and TRBJ2-7, with 7 bases lining up with TRBD1. CDR1 LNHDA and CDR2 SQIVND come from the germline V gene (reference sequence). The CDR3 loop spans 13 amino acids. Unmatched junction bases numbered 9, after V lost 5 bases and J lost 8 bases.

DNA of the CDR3: TGTGCCAGCAGCACGCGGGCCAGCAATCAGCCCCAGCATTTT. Amino acids: CASSTRASNQPQHF. The rearrangement joins TRBV7-2 to TRBJ1-5; no clear D. Germline V gene sequence: CDR1 SGHTA, CDR2 FQGNSA. This CDR3 has 14 amino acids. V lost 5 bases, J lost 1 base, and 9 bases lay in between.

The chain uses TRBV28 and TRBJ1-1; D gene ambiguous. Germline V gives CDR1 MDHEN, CDR2 SYDVKM. Trimming removed 5 bases from V and 1 base from J, with 11 bases in between. The CDR3 is 14 amino acids. The CDR3 sequence is CASSALVRNTEAFF. CDR3 coding DNA: TGTGCCAGCAGTGCCTTGGTCAGGAACACTGAAGCTTTCTTT.

The J gene is TRBJ1-1, the V gene TRBV30, with 7 nucleotides matching TRBD1. V shed 4 bases, J shed 3 bases, and the junction held 8 bases outside the gene matches. The CDR3 has 14 amino acids. Germline V gene data show CDR1 as GTSNPN and CDR2 as SVGIG (reference sequence). In nucleotides, the CDR3 is TGTGCCTGGAACGACAGGGTAATGTACACTGAAGCTTTCTTT. This gives the protein CAWNDRVMYTEAFF.

The chain joins TRBV6-2 or TRBV6-3 to TRBJ1-2; no clear D. V was shortened by 5 bases and J by 1 base, with 14 bases between the two germline ends. The CDR3 consists of 15 residues. The germline CDR1 and CDR2 sequences are MNHEY and SVGEGT. CDR3 residues: CASSTYSGSNYGYTF. Written as DNA, the CDR3 is TGTGCCAGCAGTACCTACTCCGGGAGTAACTATGGCTACACCTTC.

This rearrangement joins TRBV3-1 (or the pseudogene TRBV3-2) to TRBJ1-2, with unresolved D. There are 14 residues in the CDR3. Trimming shortened V by 4 bases and J by 5 bases, and 14 bases separated the two germline ends. Germline V gives CDR1 LGHDT, CDR2 YNNKEL (reference sequence). The CDR3 region has the DNA TGTGCCAGCAGCCCGACTATTACTAGTTATGGCTACACCTTC. Translating it yields CASSPTITSYGYTF.

The rearrangement links TRBV7-9 to TRBJ2-5, with D unclear. This CDR3 region has 14 residues. Trimming shortened V by 1 base and J by 6 bases, and 12 bases separated the two germline ends. Germline CDR1 is SEHNR and CDR2 is FQNEAQ (reference sequence). CDR3 coding DNA: TGTGCCAGCAGCTTAGTCTCCGGGTTTCAGACCCAGTACTTC. Amino acid sequence: CASSLVSGFQTQYF.

V and J are TRBV5-6 and TRBJ1-5, with D maybe TRBD1 (5 bases). The CDR3 runs to 16 residues. The germline V gene has CDR1 SGHDT and CDR2 YYEEEE. V dropped 0 bases and J dropped 0 bases, with 10 bases sitting between them. Written as DNA, the CDR3 is TGTGCCAGCAGCTTGGCAGGGCAGCCTAGCAATCAGCCCCAGCATTTT. It specifies CASSLAGQPSNQPQHF.

The CDR3 DNA sequence: TGCAGCGGTCTCGGCCCAGGGTGGGAGCAGTACTTC. It codes for CSGLGPGWEQYF. The chain combines TRBV29-1 with TRBJ2-7; a possible D gene is TRBD1 (5 bases). The CDR3 is 12 amino acids. The V end lost 7 bases, the J end lost 7 bases, and 17 bases lay between the germline ends. Germline V gene lookup returns CDR1 SQVTM and CDR2 ANQGSEA.

There are a few counts of this clone. The chain carries TRBV3-1 (or the pseudogene TRBV3-2) and TRBJ2-7, with TRBD1 matching 8 bases. Losses at the gene ends were 2 bases for V and 6 bases for J; bases not matched to a gene: 12. This CDR3 has 16 amino acids. Germline CDR1 reads LGHDT; CDR2 reads YNNKEL (reference sequence). The CDR3 sequence: CASSQLNRGSAGEQYF. For the CDR3, the DNA is TGTGCCAGCAGCCAATTAAACAGGGGGTCGGCGGGCGAGCAGTACTTC.

V is TRBV7-9 and J is TRBJ1-2; 10 positions agree with TRBD1. After removal of 6 bases from V and 0 bases from J, the junction contained 10 bases not matched to a gene. The CDR3 length is 17 residues. Germline V lookup: CDR1 SEHNR, CDR2 FQNEAQ (reference sequence). In nucleotides, the CDR3 is TGTGCCAGCAGACCCGGGACAGGGGACATACCTAACTATGGCTACACCTTC. It translates to CASRPGTGDIPNYGYTF.

The chain employs TRBV30 and TRBJ2-3; no clear D. Germline-derived CDR1 and CDR2 are GTSNPN and SVGIG (reference sequence). The CDR3 loop spans 13 amino acids. The V gene lost 8 bases and the J gene lost 0 bases, with 12 bases spanning the gap. The CDR3: CARSAVSTDTQYF. The CDR3, as DNA: TGTGCCCGCTCGGCGGTGAGCACAGATACGCAGTATTTT. The full variable domain, rest sourced from reference TRBV30 and TRBJ2-3, is SQTIHQWPATLVQPVGSPLSLECTVEGTSNPNLYWYRQAAGRGLQLLFYSVGIGQISSEVPQNLSASRPQDRQFILSSKKLLLSDSGFYLCARSAVSTDTQYFGPGTRLTVL.

In DNA, the CDR3 is TGTGCCATCAGCTCCACAGAATATAATTCACCCCTCCACTTT. This gives the protein CAISSTEYNSPLHF. The rearrangement links TRBV10-3 to TRBJ1-6, with D unresolved. CDR3 length equals 14 residues. CDR1 is ENHRY and CDR2 is SYGVKD in the germline V gene. The V gene lost 6 bases and the J gene lost 4 bases, with 10 bases spanning the gap.

This chain connects TRBV28 to TRBJ2-4, with D maybe TRBD2 (5 bases). V was trimmed by 7 bases and J by 5 bases, leaving 18 bases between them. Looked up from germline, CDR1 is MDHEN and CDR2 is SYDVKM. This CDR3 is 15 amino acids long. The CDR3 nucleotides read TGTGCCAGCAATGCGGGTGACCTGACCGAAAACATTCAGTACTTC. Its translation: CASNAGDLTENIQYF.

V and J are TRBV2 and TRBJ1-6; 7 bases map to TRBD1. The CDR3 runs to 17 residues. The germline V gene has CDR1 SNHLY and CDR2 FYNNEI. Trimming cost V 6 bases and J 1 base; bases outside gene matches: 9. In nucleotides, the CDR3 is TGTGCCAGCAGGGATGGACAGGAACGTTCCTATAATTCACCCCTCCACTTT. As protein: CASRDGQERSYNSPLHF.

The chain is built from TRBV5-4 and TRBJ1-2; 9 bases align to TRBD1. Germline assignment: CDR1 SGHNT and CDR2 YYREEE (reference sequence). Trimming took 4 bases from V and 6 from J; bases not matched to a gene: 13. This CDR3 is 16 amino acids long. The CDR3 is CASSPLYGTGWHGYTF. DNA for the CDR3: TGTGCCAGCAGCCCCCTGTATGGGACAGGGTGGCATGGCTACACCTTC.

This clone has just one count. This chain joins TRBV2 and TRBJ1-5; 7 bases fit TRBD1. V trimming: 6 bases; J trimming: 4 bases; junction bases outside the gene matches: 6. There are 14 residues in the CDR3. The germline CDR1 and CDR2 sequences are SNHLY and FYNNEI. CDR3 sequence reads: CASRGTVLNQPQHF. CDR3 coding DNA: TGTGCCAGCAGAGGGACAGTATTGAATCAGCCCCAGCATTTT. The full variable domain, in which reference TRBV2 and TRBJ1-5 provide the parts outside the CDR3, is EPEVTQTPSHQVTQMGQEVILRCVPISNHLYFYWYRQILGQKVEFLVSFYNNEISEKSEIFDDQFSVERPDGSNFTLKIRSTKLEDSAMYFCASRGTVLNQPQHFGDGTRLSIL.